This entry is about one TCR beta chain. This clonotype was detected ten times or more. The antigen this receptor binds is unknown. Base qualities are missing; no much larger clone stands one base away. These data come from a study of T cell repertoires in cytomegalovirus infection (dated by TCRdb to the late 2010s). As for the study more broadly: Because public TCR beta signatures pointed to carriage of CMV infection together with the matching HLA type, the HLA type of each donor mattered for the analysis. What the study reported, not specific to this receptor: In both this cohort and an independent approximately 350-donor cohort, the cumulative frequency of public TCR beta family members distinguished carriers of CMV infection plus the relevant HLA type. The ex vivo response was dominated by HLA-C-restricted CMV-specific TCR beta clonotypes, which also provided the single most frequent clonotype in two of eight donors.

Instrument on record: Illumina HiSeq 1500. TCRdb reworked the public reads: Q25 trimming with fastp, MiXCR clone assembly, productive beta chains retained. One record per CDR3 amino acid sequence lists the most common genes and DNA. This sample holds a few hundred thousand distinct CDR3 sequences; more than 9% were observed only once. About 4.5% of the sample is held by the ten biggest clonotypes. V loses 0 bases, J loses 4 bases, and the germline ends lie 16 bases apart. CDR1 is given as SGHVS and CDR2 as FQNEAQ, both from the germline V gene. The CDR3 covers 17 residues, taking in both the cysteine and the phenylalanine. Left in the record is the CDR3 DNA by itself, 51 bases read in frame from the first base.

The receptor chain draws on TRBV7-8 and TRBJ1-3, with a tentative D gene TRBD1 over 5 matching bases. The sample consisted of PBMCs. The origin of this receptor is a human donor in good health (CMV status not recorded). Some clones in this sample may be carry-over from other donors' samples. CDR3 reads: CASSLAAAGRTGNTIYF. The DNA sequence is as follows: TGTGCCAGCAGCTTAGCAGCGGCAGGGAGGACGGGAAACACCATATATTTT.